The next 17 T cell receptor beta chains were all read from a single sample in a study of beta chain features in type 1 diabetes. The study reverse transcribed the entire isolated RNA, so it sequenced expressed TCRB transcripts. This table comes from immunoSEQ multiplex PCR, and its TCRdb copy is limited to in-frame clones, with some not included. The sample records about 160,000 clones, just over 8% being singletons. For these receptors, no antigen is known. Notes on the study in general: Among all four CD4+ subsets, Type 1 diabetes patients had TCRB CDR3s that were moderately but significantly shorter.

The specimen was central memory CD4+ T cells from blood. The receptor source for this set is a woman aged 18-29 years with type 1 diabetes.

The chain couples TRBV2 to TRBJ2-3; tentatively, D is TRBD2 (6 bases). Trimming left V 7 bases short and J 1 base short, with 15 bases between. CDR1 and CDR2 (germline): SNHLY, FYNNEI. The CDR3 consists of 15 residues. The CDR3 is CASTGGIQRTDTQYF. The CDR3 DNA reads as TGTGCCAGCACAGGAGGGATTCAGCGCACAGATACGCAGTATTTT.

This clone occurred a few times. The chain carries TRBV18 and TRBJ1-1; D call uncertain. The V gene lost 0 bases and the J gene lost 0 bases, with 11 bases spanning the gap. The length of the CDR3 is 16 residues. The germline gives CDR1 KGHSH, CDR2 LQKENI. DNA for the CDR3: TGTGCCAGCTCACCACCGGGTCGGGGTATGAACACTGAAGCTTTCTTT. Amino acid sequence: CASSPPGRGMNTEAFF.

The table lists this clone with a few counts. The chain links TRBV7-9 to TRBJ1-1; D is ambiguous. The CDR3 sequence is 14 residues long. From germline, CDR1 is SEHNR and CDR2 FQNEAQ (reference sequence). The V and J ends lost 7 bases and 2 bases respectively, with 14 bases between them. CDR3 protein: CASTAFPGNTEAFF. The CDR3 DNA sequence: TGTGCCAGCACCGCTTTCCCAGGAAACACTGAAGCTTTCTTT.

The chain recombines TRBV5-1 with TRBJ2-1, with D possibly being TRBD1 (6 bases). Trimming removed 1 base from V and 2 bases from J, with 10 bases in between. The CDR3 has 15 amino acids. CDR1 SGHRS and CDR2 YFSETQ come from the germline V gene. The CDR3 nucleotides are TGCGCCAGCAGCTTGATGGGGGCCACCTACAATGAGCAGTTCTTC. Its translation: CASSLMGATYNEQFF. The full variable domain, rest sourced from reference TRBV5-1 and TRBJ2-1, is KAGVTQTPRYLIKTRGQQVTLSCSPISGHRSVSWYQQTPGQGLQFLFEYFSETQRNKGNFPGRFSGRQFSNSRSEMNVSTLELGDSALYLCASSLMGATYNEQFFGPGTRLTVL.

Details on this clone: This specimen includes other DNA sequences encoding the same CDR3. The chain combines TRBV18 with TRBJ2-5, with TRBD1 matching over 7 bases. The V segment lost 3 bases and the J segment 4 bases; nucleotides outside the gene matches: 5. The CDR3 contains 14 residues. Germline CDR1 KGHSH, CDR2 LQKENI. The CDR3 sequence is CASSPPDRVETQYF. In nucleotides, the CDR3 is TGTGCCAGCTCACCCCCAGACAGGGTAGAGACCCAGTACTTC.

The V gene is TRBV6-1, the J gene TRBJ1-1; 7 bases fit TRBD1. Germline trimming cut 5 bases from V and 8 bases from J; bases unmatched to any gene: 8. The CDR3 covers 13 residues. The V gene's germline CDR1 is MNHNS and CDR2 SASEGT. The CDR3 nucleotides read TGTGCCAGCAGTTATGACAGGGAAAGCGAAGCTTTCTTT. Protein: CASSYDRESEAFF.

The J gene is TRBJ1-1, the V gene TRBV5-1, with D possibly matching TRBD1 (6 bases). This CDR3 spans 13 amino acids. CDR1 and CDR2 (germline): SGHRS, YFSETQ. Between the trimmed V and J ends, which lost 2 bases and 11 bases, there was a span of 16 bases. CDR3 nucleotide sequence: TGCGCCAGCAGCTTAATTACAGGGATCGACGCTTTCTTT. Translating gives CASSLITGIDAFF.

This clone was observed a few times. Distinct nucleotide sequences in the sample also encode this CDR3. V usage is TRBV9 and J usage is TRBJ2-7; the match to TRBD2 covers 10 bases. After removal of 3 bases from V and 2 bases from J, the junction contained 8 bases not matched to a gene. The CDR3 totals 16 residues. Germline CDR1 is SGDLS and CDR2 is YYNGEE. CDR3 DNA sequence: TGTGCCAGCAGCGCTTCCGGGACTAGCGTCACCTACGAGCAGTACTTC. Translated, it gives CASSASGTSVTYEQYF.

The chain joins TRBV5-4 to TRBJ2-5; 7 bases agree with TRBD1. J was trimmed by 4 bases and V by 5 bases; bases with no gene match: 8. The CDR3 loop spans 14 amino acids. Germline V lookup: CDR1 SGHNT, CDR2 YYREEE (reference sequence). The CDR3, as DNA: TGTGCCAGCAGGATTACAGGGGCCGGAGAGACCCAGTACTTC. Protein: CASRITGAGETQYF. The full variable domain, with the rest looked up from reference TRBV5-4 and TRBJ2-5, is ETGVTQSPTHLIKTRGQQVTLRCSSQSGHNTVSWYQQALGQGPQFIFQYYREEENGRGNFPPRFSGLQFPNYSSELNVNALELDDSALYLCASRITGAGETQYFGPGTRLLVL.

This clone was seen just once. This rearrangement joins TRBV11-2 to TRBJ2-7; perhaps TRBD2 as D (6 bases). The CDR3 spans 16 residues. Trimming removed 5 bases from V and 3 bases from J, with 20 bases in between. Germline CDR1 is SGHAT and CDR2 is FQNNGV. The DNA of the CDR3 is TGTGCCAGCAGCCCCCACCGCGGGATCCTTGACTACGAGCAGTACTTC. It is translated as CASSPHRGILDYEQYF.

The chain carries TRBV7-2 and TRBJ1-4; 7 bases are a match to TRBD1. V gave up 5 bases and J gave up 8 bases; unmatched junction bases: 11. The length of the CDR3 is 15 residues. CDR1 is SGHTA and CDR2 is FQGNSA in the germline V gene. CDR3 in amino acids: CASSPERGRVEKLFF. In DNA form, the CDR3 reads TGTGCCAGCAGCCCAGAAAGGGGGCGGGTGGAAAAACTGTTTTTT.

V gene TRBV30 combines with J gene TRBJ2-7; maybe TRBD2 (5 bases). This CDR3 has 13 residues. CDR1 and CDR2 from the germline V gene are GTSNPN and SVGIG (reference sequence). The V and J ends lost 4 bases and 3 bases respectively, with 13 bases between them. CDR3 DNA: TGTGCCTGGACCGTAGGAGGTTACTACGAGCAGTACTTC. It specifies CAWTVGGYYEQYF.

The J gene is TRBJ2-3, the V gene TRBV18; 7 bases match TRBD2. Germline CDR1 KGHSH, CDR2 LQKENI. The CDR3 contains 16 residues. V lost 3 bases to trimming and J lost 0 bases; unmatched junction nucleotides: 6. The CDR3 here is CASSPFQRGSTDTQYF. As DNA, the CDR3 is TGTGCCAGCTCACCGTTCCAGCGGGGAAGCACAGATACGCAGTATTTT.

The rearrangement joins TRBV19 to TRBJ1-1; D may be TRBD1 (6 bases). Germline V CDR1 and CDR2: LNHDA, SQIVND (reference sequence). The CDR3 sequence is 15 residues long. V gave up 5 bases and J gave up 1 base, with 14 bases separating them. For the CDR3, the DNA is TGTGCCAGTAGTGAACGCAAACAGGGGAACACTGAAGCTTTCTTT. This translates into CASSERKQGNTEAFF.

J is TRBJ1-5 and V is TRBV2, with D possibly being TRBD1 (5 bases). Trimming cost V 3 bases and J 4 bases, with 22 bases left between them. CDR3 length equals 18 residues. CDR1 is SNHLY, CDR2 FYNNEI, per germline. In DNA, the CDR3 is TGTGCCAGCAGTGAGTGGGCAGGGCTCGCCTCGGAAAATCAGCCCCAGCATTTT. Its translation is CASSEWAGLASENQPQHF.

There are a few counts of this clone. The chain joins TRBV10-3 to TRBJ2-1; TRBD2 is a possible D gene (6 bases). CDR3 length: 14 amino acids. Trimming removed 0 bases from V and 7 bases from J, with 10 bases in between. Germline values: CDR1 ENHRY, CDR2 SYGVKD. The CDR3 bases are TGTGCCATCAGTGAGTCGGCGGGAATTAATGAGCAGTTCTTC. This translates into CAISESAGINEQFF.

The chain employs TRBV5-1 and TRBJ2-1, with D perhaps TRBD2 (5 bases). The V gene's germline CDR1 is SGHRS and CDR2 YFSETQ. Trimming cost V 6 bases and J 3 bases, with 16 bases left between them. The CDR3 spans 15 residues. The CDR3 loop reads CASTEVGFNYNEQFF. In nucleotides, the CDR3 is TGCGCCAGCACGGAGGTGGGCTTCAACTACAATGAGCAGTTCTTC. Supplemented by reference TRBV5-1 and TRBJ2-1, the full variable domain reads KAGVTQTPRYLIKTRGQQVTLSCSPISGHRSVSWYQQTPGQGLQFLFEYFSETQRNKGNFPGRFSGRQFSNSRSEMNVSTLELGDSALYLCASTEVGFNYNEQFFGPGTRLTVL.